Sequencing of this T cell receptor beta chain was carried out in a study of T cells in narcolepsy. Germline V gene lookup returns CDR1 SGHRS and CDR2 YFSETQ. The CDR3 covers 14 residues. Trimming left V 1 base short and J 3 bases short, with 10 bases between. With respect to this clone: The antigen is unknown.

The study, taken as a whole, reports: Reportedly, autoreactive clonotypes were serially detected in patients' blood but not controls'.

Some clones are missing from TCRdb's copy, which holds only in-frame ones; the method was immunoSEQ multiplex PCR. The sample holds about 15,000 clones, approximately 85% seen once. The clonotype originates from a human donor in good health. The J gene is TRBJ1-2, the V gene TRBV5-1; D is unresolved. The sequenced sample was memory (CD45RA-) CD4+ T cells from blood. DNA for the CDR3: TGCGCCAGCAGCTTGAGTGGTTCTGACTATGGCTACACCTTC. This encodes CASSLSGSDYGYTF.